The source of this T cell receptor beta chain is a study of blood T cells in healthy people across ages. Findings and limits, study-wide: The fall in TCR beta diversity per million T cells was roughly linear with age. Leaving the PBMCs unsorted stopped any conclusive comparison of naive versus antigen-experienced cells. Estimated diversity that came from one million T cells was considered an underestimate.

CDR3 length equals 15 residues. CDR1 LGHNA and CDR2 YSLEER come from the germline V gene. V was cut by 1 base and J by 0 bases, with 7 bases left in between. In this sample, this clonotype turned up many times. No antigen is known for it. Alongside a J-beta primer mix, a sample-barcoded 5' primer served in a second PCR lasting roughly 7 to 12 cycles. Samples each returned at least 3 million CDR3-containing paired-end reads. One entry per CDR3 protein results from TCRdb running MiXCR on the 5' RACE reads. The sample carries under 850,000 distinct CDR3 sequences, 30% to 45% recorded once. The V and J genes are TRBV4-3 and TRBJ2-1; D ambiguous. Sequencing was performed on blood. This clonotype was obtained from a man between 18 and 35 years old in good health. CDR3 region: CASSQGMSSYNEQFF. The CDR3 DNA reads as TGCGCCAGCAGCCAAGGGATGAGCTCCTACAATGAGCAGTTCTTC.